This TCR beta chain was sequenced in a study of blood T cell repertoires in COVID-19. Method: immunoSEQ multiplex PCR; TCRdb's copy keeps in-frame clones and lacks some. The table lists about 230,000 clones, under 90% of them singletons. This sequence originates from a man between 18 and 35 years old who had recovered from COVID-19. The sample was PBMCs or T cells enriched from blood (not recorded which).

The CDR3 nucleotides are TGTGCCAGCAGCTTTCTAGCGGTCATAACCGGGGAGCTGTTTTTT. Translating gives CASSFLAVITGELFF. The V and J genes are TRBV7-2 and TRBJ2-2; TRBD2 agrees at 7 bases. Trimming removed 3 bases from V and 5 bases from J; junction bases left unmatched: 6. The CDR3 contains 15 residues. Germline V gene sequence: CDR1 SGHTA, CDR2 FQGNSA.